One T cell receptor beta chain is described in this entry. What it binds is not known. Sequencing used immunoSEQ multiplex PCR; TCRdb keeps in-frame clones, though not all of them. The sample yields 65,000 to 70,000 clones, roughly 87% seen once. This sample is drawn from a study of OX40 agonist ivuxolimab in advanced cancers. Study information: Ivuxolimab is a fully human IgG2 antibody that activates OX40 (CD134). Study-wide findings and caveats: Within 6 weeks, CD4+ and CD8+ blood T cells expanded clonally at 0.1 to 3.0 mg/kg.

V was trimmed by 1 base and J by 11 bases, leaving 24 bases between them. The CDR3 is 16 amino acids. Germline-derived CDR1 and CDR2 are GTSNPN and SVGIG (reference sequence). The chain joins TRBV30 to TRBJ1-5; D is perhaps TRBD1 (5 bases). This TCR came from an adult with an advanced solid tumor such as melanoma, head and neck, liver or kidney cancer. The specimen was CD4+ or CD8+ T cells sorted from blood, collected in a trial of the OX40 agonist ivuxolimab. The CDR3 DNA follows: TGTGCCTGGAGTGAATCCGGGACGTACATCTTTAGGTCCCAGCATTTT. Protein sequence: CAWSESGTYIFRSQHF.